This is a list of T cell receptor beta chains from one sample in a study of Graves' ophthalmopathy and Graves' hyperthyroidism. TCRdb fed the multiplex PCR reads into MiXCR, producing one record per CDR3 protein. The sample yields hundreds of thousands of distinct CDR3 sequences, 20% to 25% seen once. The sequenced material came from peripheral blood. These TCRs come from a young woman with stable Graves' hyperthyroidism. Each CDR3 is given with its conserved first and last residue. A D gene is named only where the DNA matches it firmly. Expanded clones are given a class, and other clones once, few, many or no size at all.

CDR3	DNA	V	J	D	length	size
CASGGQGAPPSNYGYTF	TGTGCCAGCGGGGGACAGGGGGCGCCCCCATCTAACTATGGCTACACCTTC	TRBV2	TRBJ1-2	TRBD1	17	many
CASSDRRMGHFQETQYF	TGTGCCAGCAGCGACAGAAGGATGGGACACTTCCAAGAGACCCAGTACTTC	TRBV11-1	TRBJ2-5	NA	17	NA
CASSQQGAKTQYF	TGTGCCAGTAGTCAACAGGGGGCGAAGACCCAGTACTTC	TRBV19	TRBJ2-5	TRBD1	13	NA
CASTLEGFGNQPQHF	TGTGCCAGCACCTTGGAGGGTTTTGGCAATCAGCCCCAGCATTTT	TRBV28	TRBJ1-5	NA	15	few
CASSRQGVYEQYF	TGTGCCAGCAGCCGACAGGGAGTTTACGAGCAGTACTTC	TRBV7-2	TRBJ2-7	TRBD1	13	many
CASSPGGSQETQYF	TGTGCCAGCAGCCCCGGGGGTTCCCAAGAGACCCAGTACTTC	TRBV6-1	TRBJ2-5	NA	14	many
CSVEGSGQGEQYF	TGCAGCGTTGAGGGTAGTGGACAGGGCGAGCAGTACTTC	TRBV29-1	TRBJ2-7	TRBD1	13	many
CASSLTGRFSEQYF	TGCGCCAGCAGCTTGACAGGGAGGTTTAGCGAGCAGTACTTC	TRBV5-1	TRBJ2-7	NA	14	many
CASSYSGTGSNEQFF	TGTGCCAGCAGTTACTCCGGGACAGGGTCAAATGAGCAGTTCTTC	TRBV6-5	TRBJ2-1	TRBD1	15	NA
CASNLGGLARPGNTIYF	TGTGCCAGCAATCTGGGAGGACTGGCCAGACCCGGAAACACCATATATTTT	TRBV28	TRBJ1-3	NA	17	many
CASSLSGGAGGETQYF	TGTGCCAGCAGCTTATCCGGGGGGGCAGGAGGGGAGACCCAGTACTTC	TRBV7-3	TRBJ2-5	TRBD2	16	many
CASSLVDHWGTEAFF	TGTGCCAGCAGCTTAGTAGACCACTGGGGGACTGAAGCTTTCTTT	TRBV13	TRBJ1-1	NA	15	many
CASSSRGGRGQPQHF	TGTGCCAGCAGTTCCCGGGGGGGCCGGGGTCAGCCCCAGCATTTT	TRBV27	TRBJ1-5	NA	15	many
CASSGISSYEQYF	TGTGCCAGCAGCGGGATTAGCTCCTACGAGCAGTACTTC	TRBV6-2/TRBV6-3	TRBJ2-7	NA	13	many
CSASGRGIETQYF	TGCAGTGCTAGTGGCAGGGGGATAGAGACCCAGTACTTC	TRBV20-1	TRBJ2-5	TRBD1	13	NA
CASSYWGGQETQYF	TGTGCCAGCAGTTACTGGGGAGGCCAAGAGACCCAGTACTTC	TRBV6-5	TRBJ2-5	NA	14	NA
CASSLFGTSRGETQYF	TGTGCCAGCAGTTTATTCGGGACTTCTCGTGGGGAGACCCAGTACTTC	TRBV28	TRBJ2-5	NA	16	NA
CASSRQGWETQYF	TGTGCCAGCAGTCGACAGGGGTGGGAGACCCAGTACTTC	TRBV7-6	TRBJ2-5	TRBD1	13	many
CASSGTGRTSNTGELFF	TGTGCCAGCAGTGGGACAGGGCGAACCTCGAACACCGGGGAGCTGTTTTTT	TRBV6-1	TRBJ2-2	TRBD1	17	NA
CASSLPGQLEQYF	TGTGCCAGCTCTCTCCCGGGACAGTTGGAGCAGTACTTC	TRBV18	TRBJ2-7	TRBD1	13	few
CASSRGAGLAVIHKGGELFF	TGTGCCAGCAGCCGAGGCGCGGGACTAGCGGTTATACACAAGGGCGGGGAGCTGTTTTTT	TRBV4-2	TRBJ2-2	TRBD2	20	many
CAWSVAGSMYGYTF	TGTGCCTGGAGTGTAGCAGGCTCAATGTATGGCTACACCTTC	TRBV30	TRBJ1-2	NA	14	NA
CAWSVTGSLNTIYF	TGTGCCTGGAGTGTAACAGGGTCCTTGAACACCATATATTTT	TRBV30	TRBJ1-3	NA	14	many
CASSRGTSGSETQYF	TGTGCCAGCAGTCGGGGGACTAGCGGGAGTGAGACCCAGTACTTC	TRBV3-1	TRBJ2-5	TRBD2	15	many
CASSLTGGLGTEAFF	TGTGCCAGCAGTTTGACAGGGGGCCTGGGCACTGAAGCTTTCTTT	TRBV27	TRBJ1-1	TRBD1	15	few
CATSDLYGRGQETQYF	TGTGCCACCAGTGATTTGTACGGGAGAGGGCAAGAGACCCAGTACTTC	TRBV24-1	TRBJ2-5	NA	16	many
CASSLVQGRPQHF	TGTGCCAGCAGTTTAGTACAGGGGCGGCCCCAGCATTTT	TRBV12-3/TRBV12-4	TRBJ1-5	TRBD1	13	many
CASSYSRASGQETQYF	TGTGCCAGCAGTTACTCTCGGGCTAGCGGACAAGAGACCCAGTACTTC	TRBV6-5	TRBJ2-5	TRBD2	16	few
CASRSRDRGRTEAFF	TGTGCCAGCAGGTCTCGGGACAGGGGACGGACTGAAGCTTTCTTT	TRBV6-5	TRBJ1-1	TRBD1	15	many
CASSVGSKPYEQYF	TGTGCCAGCAGCGTAGGGTCCAAACCCTACGAGCAGTACTTC	TRBV9	TRBJ2-7	NA	14	NA
CASSQWGGIAFF	TGTGCCAGCAGCCAGTGGGGGGGGATAGCTTTCTTT	TRBV14	TRBJ1-1	NA	12	many
CAWSDEGQGNPEAFF	TGTGCCTGGAGTGACGAAGGGCAGGGCAATCCTGAAGCTTTCTTT	TRBV30	TRBJ1-1	NA	15	NA
CASSQWTGNYEQYF	TGTGCCAGCAGCCAATGGACAGGGAACTACGAGCAGTACTTC	TRBV14	TRBJ2-7	TRBD1	14	many
CATSRDKGALETQYF	TGTGCCACCAGCAGAGATAAGGGGGCGTTGGAGACCCAGTACTTC	TRBV15	TRBJ2-5	TRBD1	15	many
CASSYGETSSYEQYF	TGTGCCAGCAGTTACGGAGAGACATCTTCCTACGAGCAGTACTTC	TRBV6-2/TRBV6-3	TRBJ2-7	NA	15	many
CASSSSGTEQETKYF	TGTGCCAGCAGTTCCTCCGGGACGGAGCAAGAGACCAAGTACTTC	TRBV6-5	TRBJ2-5	NA	15	NA
CASSFLGTYEQYF	TGTGCCAGCAGTTTCTTAGGGACCTACGAGCAGTACTTC	TRBV28	TRBJ2-7	NA	13	NA
CASSYGGQMNTEAFF	TGTGCCAGCAGTTACGGAGGACAGATGAACACTGAAGCTTTCTTT	TRBV6-5	TRBJ1-1	NA	15	many
CASRDSLGDEAFF	TGTGCCAGTAGGGACTCATTAGGGGATGAAGCTTTCTTT	TRBV19	TRBJ1-1	NA	13	many
CASSLRGLRDSQPQHF	TGTGCCAGCAGTTTAAGGGGGTTGAGGGATTCTCAGCCCCAGCATTTT	TRBV28	TRBJ1-5	NA	16	once
CASSVGPGQVGEQYF	TGTGCCAGCAGCGTAGGGCCGGGACAGGTGGGCGAGCAGTACTTC	TRBV9	TRBJ2-7	TRBD1	15	once
CASSFALAAIQETQYF	TGTGCCAGCAGCTTTGCGCTAGCGGCGATCCAAGAGACCCAGTACTTC	TRBV7-2	TRBJ2-5	TRBD2	16	many
CASSHARGEAFF	TGTGCCAGCAGTCATGCTAGGGGTGAAGCTTTCTTT	TRBV6-1	TRBJ1-1	NA	12	few
CSVTTGGTYGYTF	TGCAGCGTTACGACAGGGGGCACCTATGGCTACACCTTC	TRBV29-1	TRBJ1-2	TRBD1	13	many
CAWTGVAGAVYNEQFF	TGTGCCTGGACCGGAGTTGCGGGAGCGGTCTACAATGAGCAGTTCTTC	TRBV30	TRBJ2-1	TRBD2	16	few
CASTGLAGGNEQFF	TGTGCCAGCACGGGACTAGCGGGAGGTAATGAGCAGTTCTTC	TRBV6-1	TRBJ2-1	TRBD2	14	few
CAIREGLAGEETQYF	TGTGCCATCAGGGAGGGACTAGCGGGGGAAGAGACCCAGTACTTC	TRBV10-3	TRBJ2-5	TRBD2	15	NA
CASRRGQGGQPQHF	TGTGCCAGCAGGCGCGGACAGGGCGGACAGCCCCAGCATTTT	TRBV27	TRBJ1-5	TRBD1	14	many